The entry below gives a single T cell receptor beta chain sequence along with its context. Germline V gives CDR1 KGHSH, CDR2 LQKENI. This CDR3 is built from 16 residues. Trimming removed 3 bases from V and 6 bases from J; junction bases left unmatched: 8. In the original workflow: Amplification of reference gene primers was used by the study to estimate nucleated cell counts. TCRdb's table, derived via immunoSEQ multiplex PCR, lists solely in-frame clones and lacks some. D and trimming come from the DNA, and the V and J calls and clone size come from that table. The sample gives under 120,000 clones, more than 60% of which show up once; 20% to 25% is in the top ten. These data originate in a study of blood T cell repertoires in COVID-19. Across the whole study: Material from acute and convalescent COVID-19 was sourced from the United States, Italy and Spain. PBMCs, B-cell-depleted T cells, or T cells were the source of the cDNA or gDNA that made up the material.

Sequenced sample: peripheral blood. The genes are TRBV18 and TRBJ2-2, with 9 bases identical to TRBD1. This sequence originates from a man in his sixties or seventies with active or convalescent COVID-19. The CDR3 is CASSPTGGAGSGELFF. In DNA, the CDR3 is TGTGCCAGCTCACCTACAGGGGGCGCCGGTTCCGGGGAGCTGTTTTTT.